The entry below gives a single T cell receptor (beta chain) sequence along with its context. Profiled with immunoSEQ multiplex PCR; TCRdb holds only in-frame clones, not every one. The sample lists 120,000 or so clones, 80% to 90% occurring once. From germline, CDR1 is SGDLS and CDR2 YYNGEE. Unmatched junction bases numbered 12, after V lost 3 bases and J lost 12 bases. The CDR3 totals 13 residues. This sample is part of a study of T cell responses to AZD1222 COVID-19 vaccine. Study details: Second doses were pooled across both intervals (about 4 or about 12 weeks).

Sequenced material: peripheral blood, taken on day 0 of AZD1222 vaccination. The chain uses TRBV9 and TRBJ2-7, with 7 bases lining up with TRBD2. The sequence derives from an adult in good health. In nucleotides, the CDR3 is TGTGCCAGCAGCGGTACGGGGGGTTCGACCCCGTACTTC. Translated, it gives CASSGTGGSTPYF.